The clone carrying this T cell receptor (beta chain) came up a few times. The antigen is unknown. This sample stems from a study of OX40 agonist ivuxolimab in advanced cancers. Study background: Earlier treatment with anti-PD-1, anti-PD-L1 or anti-CTLA-4 was permitted, and approximately 38% had received some. Findings and caveats of the study: Expanded clones were, on average, more numerous among CD8+ T cells than CD4+. Among the nonresponders, some also had low normalized T-cell clonal expansion. Clones of CD4+ and CD8+ blood T cells grew by week 6 at doses of 0.1 to 3.0 mg/kg.

Clones were read by immunoSEQ multiplex PCR, and TCRdb kept only the in-frame ones, dropping some. The sample carries 48,000 or so clones, around 90% recorded once. This CDR3 is built from 12 residues. V lost 3 bases and J 7 bases, leaving 10 bases between the germline ends. CDR1 and CDR2 from the germline V gene are SGDLS and YYNGEE. The chain has TRBV9 and TRBJ1-1, with D tentatively TRBD1 (5 bases). This clonotype was obtained from an adult with an advanced solid tumor such as melanoma, head and neck, liver or kidney cancer. The sample here was CD4+ or CD8+ T cells sorted from blood, taken in a trial of the OX40 agonist ivuxolimab. CDR3 region: CASSAQGGEAFF. CDR3 nucleotides: TGTGCCAGCAGCGCTCAGGGAGGTGAAGCTTTCTTT.